What follows are 29 T cell receptor beta chains derived from one specimen sequenced in a study of cytomegalovirus exposure and HLA in healthy donors. PCR was performed using 60 Vbeta and 13 Jbeta primers. Here immunoSEQ multiplex PCR was the method, and the copy in TCRdb shows in-frame clones only, minus some. The sample has 95,000 to 110,000 clones, 60% to 80% seen once. Sequences were obtained from PBMCs. Every receptor here comes from a man between 60 and 75 years old in good health and CMV-seropositive.

The CDR3 loop is CASGGTGLDIQYF. CDR3 coding DNA: TGTGCCAGTGGGGGGACGGGGTTGGACATTCAGTACTTC. V usage is TRBV19 and J usage is TRBJ2-4; a possible D gene is TRBD2 (6 bases). This CDR3 has 13 amino acids. In germline, CDR1 is LNHDA, CDR2 SQIVND (reference sequence). Trimming pared 8 bases from V and 8 bases from J, leaving 16 bases between.

The chain joins TRBV28 to TRBJ1-5, with TRBD1 as a possible D gene (5 bases). CDR3 length: 15 residues. The V gene's germline CDR1 is MDHEN and CDR2 SYDVKM. Trimming pared 3 bases from V and 4 bases from J, leaving 13 bases between. DNA of the CDR3: TGTGCCAGCAGTTTCGGTGGGGGGTTAAATCAGCCCCAGCATTTT. Protein: CASSFGGGLNQPQHF. Filled out from reference TRBV28 and TRBJ1-5, the complete variable domain reads DVKVTQSSRYLVKRTGEKVFLECVQDMDHENMFWYRQDPGLGLRLIYFSYDVKMKEKGDIPEGYSVSREKKERFSLILESASTNQTSMYLCASSFGGGLNQPQHFGDGTRLSIL.

The chain recombines TRBV7-9 with TRBJ2-5; D is perhaps TRBD2 (6 bases). The germline V and J ends were trimmed by 5 bases and 5 bases, with 15 bases remaining between them. Germline V gene data show CDR1 as SEHNR and CDR2 as FQNEAQ (reference sequence). The CDR3 totals 14 residues. In DNA, the CDR3 is TGTGCCAGCAGCGGCGGGCGGGGTGAGGAGACCCAGTACTTC. This gives the protein CASSGGRGEETQYF.

The V and J genes are TRBV18 and TRBJ1-5; TRBD1 matches 9 bases. Germline-derived CDR1 and CDR2 are KGHSH and LQKENI. The V segment lost 3 bases and the J segment 3 bases; nucleotides outside the gene matches: 6. The CDR3 is made up of 16 amino acids. CDR3 bases: TGTGCCAGCTCACCCCAGGGACAGGGAAACAATCAGCCCCAGCATTTT. Amino acid sequence: CASSPQGQGNNQPQHF.

This chain links TRBV4-3 with TRBJ2-5, with D perhaps matching TRBD1 (6 bases). The closer fit of TRBJ2-7 to the DNA end suggests the J call may be wrong. The CDR3 totals 14 residues. In germline, CDR1 is LGHNA, CDR2 YSLEER. CDR3 in amino acids: CASSQMLDSYEQYF. For the CDR3, the DNA is TGCGCCAGCAGCCAGATGCTGGACAGCTACGAGCAGTACTTC.

This chain links TRBV5-4 with TRBJ2-3; TRBD2 matches at 11 bases. The junction had 8 bases not matched to a gene; V was cut back by 0 bases and J by 2 bases. CDR3 length: 18 residues. Germline V CDR1 and CDR2: SGHNT, YYREEE (reference sequence). CDR3 region: CASSLVKTSGGITDTQYF. CDR3 DNA: TGTGCCAGCAGCTTGGTAAAAACTAGCGGGGGCATCACAGATACGCAGTATTTT. Full variable domain (remainder filled in from reference TRBV5-4 and TRBJ2-3): ETGVTQSPTHLIKTRGQQVTLRCSSQSGHNTVSWYQQALGQGPQFIFQYYREEENGRGNFPPRFSGLQFPNYSSELNVNALELDDSALYLCASSLVKTSGGITDTQYFGPGTRLTVL.

CDR3 DNA sequence: TGTGCCAGCAGTTACCAGGGGTCGGGTTCACCCCTCCACTTT. It specifies CASSYQGSGSPLHF. The chain links TRBV6-5 to TRBJ1-6, with D perhaps matching TRBD1 (6 bases). The V end lost 2 bases, the J end lost 9 bases, and 11 bases lay between the germline ends. The V gene's germline CDR1 is MNHEY and CDR2 SVGAGI. The CDR3 runs 14 residues.

The J gene is TRBJ2-5, the V gene TRBV5-4; no clear D gene. Trimming removed 2 bases from V and 2 bases from J, with 7 bases in between. Germline V gene data show CDR1 as SGHNT and CDR2 as YYREEE (reference sequence). CDR3 length equals 13 residues. For the CDR3, the DNA is TGTGCCAGCAGCTTCTCCAGACAAGAGACCCAGTACTTC. Amino acid sequence: CASSFSRQETQYF.

The sample holds a few counts of this clone. The genes are TRBV7-9 and TRBJ1-2; D gene uncertain. The length of the CDR3 is 10 residues. CDR1 is SEHNR, CDR2 FQNEAQ, per germline (reference sequence). Trimming removed 8 bases from V and 8 bases from J, with 9 bases in between. The DNA of the CDR3 is TGTGCCAGCGGGCGAGACGGCTACACCTTC. Protein sequence: CASGRDGYTF.

This clone showed up just a few times. The chain uses TRBV5-1 and TRBJ1-2, with D perhaps matching TRBD1 (6 bases). Trimming left V 3 bases short and J 8 bases short, with 14 bases between. Germline V gene lookup returns CDR1 SGHRS and CDR2 YFSETQ. The CDR3 sequence is 13 residues long. CDR3 protein: CASSYRTARGYTF. The CDR3 nucleotides are TGCGCCAGCAGCTATAGGACAGCCCGGGGCTACACCTTC. The variable domain in full, with the rest retrieved from reference TRBV5-1 and TRBJ1-2, is KAGVTQTPRYLIKTRGQQVTLSCSPISGHRSVSWYQQTPGQGLQFLFEYFSETQRNKGNFPGRFSGRQFSNSRSEMNVSTLELGDSALYLCASSYRTARGYTFGSGTRLTVV.

V is TRBV14 and J is TRBJ1-2; TRBD1 aligns across 8 bases. Germline trimming cut 3 bases from V and 7 bases from J; bases unmatched to any gene: 4. There are 13 residues in the CDR3. CDR1 and CDR2 (germline): SGHDN, FVKESK. The CDR3 DNA is TGTGCCAGCAGCCATCAGGGGGCGCTTGGCTACACCTTC. Amino acids: CASSHQGALGYTF.

CDR3 region: CASSGRVLGGNTIYF. CDR3 DNA sequence: TGTGCCAGCAGCGGCAGGGTATTGGGTGGAAACACCATATATTTT. This rearrangement joins TRBV7-9 to TRBJ1-3; maybe TRBD1 (5 bases). The CDR3 covers 15 residues. The V gene's germline CDR1 is SEHNR and CDR2 FQNEAQ (reference sequence). V was trimmed by 5 bases and J by 3 bases, leaving 14 bases between them.

This clone was counted between two and nine times. V usage is TRBV6-6 and J usage is TRBJ1-6, with D possibly matching TRBD1 (5 bases). Germline loops: CDR1 MNHNY, CDR2 SVGAGI (reference sequence). The CDR3 length is 15 residues. Trimming pared 2 bases from V and 6 bases from J, leaving 11 bases between. In DNA, the CDR3 is TGTGCCAGCAGTTACATGGGGGGGGGTAATTCACCCCTCCACTTT. It codes for CASSYMGGGNSPLHF.

The chain uses TRBV5-4 and TRBJ1-4, with D possibly TRBD1 on 6 matching bases. The V end lost 4 bases, the J end lost 4 bases, and 11 bases lay between the germline ends. This CDR3 region has 14 residues. Germline V gene sequence: CDR1 SGHNT, CDR2 YYREEE (reference sequence). The CDR3 reads CASSEDSYNEKLFF. The CDR3 DNA follows: TGTGCCAGCAGCGAGGACAGTTATAATGAAAAACTGTTTTTT. Looking up the rest from reference TRBV5-4 and TRBJ1-4 gives the full variable domain: ETGVTQSPTHLIKTRGQQVTLRCSSQSGHNTVSWYQQALGQGPQFIFQYYREEENGRGNFPPRFSGLQFPNYSSELNVNALELDDSALYLCASSEDSYNEKLFFGSGTQLSVL.

V and J are TRBV9 and TRBJ1-6; no firm D call. CDR1 is SGDLS, CDR2 YYNGEE, per germline. This CDR3 spans 17 amino acids. Trimming took 0 bases from V and 0 from J, leaving 10 bases between them. CDR3 in amino acids: CASSVGTPSSYNSPLHF. In nucleotides, the CDR3 is TGTGCCAGCAGCGTAGGCACGCCGAGCTCCTATAATTCACCCCTCCACTTT.

This clone occurred a few times. The chain is built from TRBV23-1 and TRBJ1-5, with no clear D. TRBV23-1 is flagged as an ORF with uncertain function. V gave up 0 bases and J gave up 1 base, with 13 bases separating them. The CDR3 runs 17 residues. The CDR3 sequence is CASSQSFTGASNQPQHF. The DNA for the CDR3 is TGCGCCAGCAGTCAATCGTTTACGGGAGCGAGCAATCAGCCCCAGCATTTT.

The V and J genes are TRBV18 and TRBJ2-7; possible D gene TRBD2, 6 bases. This CDR3 contains 13 residues. Looked up from germline, CDR1 is KGHSH and CDR2 is LQKENI. Between the trimmed V and J ends, which lost 2 bases and 5 bases, there was a span of 10 bases. CDR3 DNA sequence: TGTGCCAGCTCACCAGGCGGGAACCACGAGCAGTACTTC. It translates to CASSPGGNHEQYF.

The gene calls are TRBV6-5 and TRBJ1-6, with 9 bases matching TRBD1. Germline-derived CDR1 and CDR2 are MNHEY and SVGAGI. J lost 7 bases, V lost 6 bases, and 7 bases had no gene match. This CDR3 has 15 amino acids. CDR3 loop: CASRGAQGANSPLHF. CDR3 bases: TGTGCCAGCAGAGGGGCACAGGGGGCGAATTCACCCCTCCACTTT.

This chain links TRBV4-2 with TRBJ1-1; D remains unclear. CDR1 and CDR2 (germline): LGHNA, YNFKEQ. The CDR3 totals 13 residues. Trimming pared 1 base from V and 7 bases from J, leaving 10 bases between. The CDR3 bases are TGTGCCAGCAGCCAAGTGGGCACAGATGAAGCTTTCTTT. Residues: CASSQVGTDEAFF.

The chain joins TRBV6-4 to TRBJ2-3, with 8 bases aligning to TRBD2. J lost 4 bases, V lost 0 bases, and 3 bases had no gene match. The V gene's germline CDR1 is MRHNA and CDR2 SNTAGT. This CDR3 comprises 15 residues. This CDR3 reads CASSDSFGGADTQYF. The CDR3 bases are TGTGCCAGCAGTGACTCGTTCGGGGGGGCAGATACGCAGTATTTT.

The rearrangement uses TRBV29-1 and TRBJ1-2, with a possible D match to TRBD1 (5 bases). V was pared by 6 bases and J by 2 bases, with 10 bases between. The CDR3 is 12 residues long. The germline CDR1 and CDR2 sequences are SQVTM and ANQGSEA. CDR3 sequence (DNA): TGCAGCGTCCGACAGCCCAACTATGGCTACACCTTC. Translated: CSVRQPNYGYTF.

J is TRBJ1-3 and V is TRBV29-1; a weak D match, TRBD1 (6 bases). V lost 3 bases and J lost 0, with 6 bases in between. This CDR3 is 13 amino acids long. The germline gives CDR1 SQVTM, CDR2 ANQGSEA. The CDR3 DNA is TGCAGCGTTGAGGACAGCTCTGGAAACACCATATATTTT. This encodes CSVEDSSGNTIYF.

This chain joins TRBV5-1 and TRBJ2-3, with D possibly matching TRBD2 (5 bases). The V end lost 9 bases, the J end lost 1 base, and 15 bases lay between the germline ends. The CDR3 consists of 14 residues. Germline-derived CDR1 and CDR2 are SGHRS and YFSETQ. CDR3: CATTGGSRTDTQYF. CDR3 coding DNA: TGCGCCACCACCGGAGGCAGTCGCACAGATACGCAGTATTTT.

The genes are TRBV29-1 and TRBJ1-2, with no clear D. Germline V lookup: CDR1 SQVTM, CDR2 ANQGSEA. V shed 6 bases and J shed 1 base, with 9 bases lying between them. The length of the CDR3 is 12 residues. Here the CDR3 DNA reads TGCAGCGTGGATACAGTTAACTATGGCTACACCTTC. Amino acids: CSVDTVNYGYTF.

The chain employs TRBV18 and TRBJ2-5, with 8 nucleotides matching TRBD1. The end of the DNA aligns better with TRBJ2-7, so the J call may be wrong. This CDR3 comprises 15 residues. Germline V gives CDR1 KGHSH, CDR2 LQKENI. The CDR3 loop is CASSPGQGGTYEQYF. CDR3 DNA sequence: TGTGCCAGCTCACCCGGACAGGGAGGTACCTACGAGCAGTACTTC.

J is TRBJ2-1 and V is TRBV15; TRBD1 matches at 12 bases. In germline, CDR1 is LNHNV, CDR2 YYDKDF (reference sequence). The CDR3 extends over 17 amino acids. V lost 4 bases to trimming and J lost 2 bases; unmatched junction nucleotides: 6. The CDR3 DNA is TGTGCCACCAGCAAAAGGGACAGGGGGCGCACCTACAATGAGCAGTTCTTC. Its protein product is CATSKRDRGRTYNEQFF.

This chain connects TRBV4-1 to TRBJ2-7, with D uncertain. Germline assignment: CDR1 MGHRA and CDR2 YSYEKL. Trimming shortened V by 3 bases and J by 7 bases, and 16 bases separated the two germline ends. The CDR3 spans 14 residues. The CDR3 protein is CASSHSTLRREQYF. The CDR3 DNA reads TGCGCCAGCAGCCACTCAACCTTGAGGAGAGAGCAGTACTTC.

The chain joins TRBV5-1 to TRBJ2-4; D possibly corresponds to TRBD1 (5 bases). The CDR3 sequence is 16 residues long. Germline CDR1 is SGHRS and CDR2 is YFSETQ. The V end was cut by 0 bases, the J end by 0 bases, with 10 bases between. CDR3 DNA sequence: TGCGCCAGCAGCTTGGGTGGACACCTAGCCAAAAACATTCAGTACTTC. Its protein product is CASSLGGHLAKNIQYF.

This clone was counted only a few times. The rearrangement joins TRBV6-5 to TRBJ1-1; 9 nucleotides line up with TRBD1. The CDR3 length is 14 residues. The V and J ends lost 6 bases and 4 bases, in that order; junction bases with no gene match: 6. Germline loops: CDR1 MNHEY, CDR2 SVGAGI. In DNA form, the CDR3 reads TGTGCCAGCAGCACAGGGGGCAGGGGCACTGAAGCTTTCTTT. It translates to CASSTGGRGTEAFF.